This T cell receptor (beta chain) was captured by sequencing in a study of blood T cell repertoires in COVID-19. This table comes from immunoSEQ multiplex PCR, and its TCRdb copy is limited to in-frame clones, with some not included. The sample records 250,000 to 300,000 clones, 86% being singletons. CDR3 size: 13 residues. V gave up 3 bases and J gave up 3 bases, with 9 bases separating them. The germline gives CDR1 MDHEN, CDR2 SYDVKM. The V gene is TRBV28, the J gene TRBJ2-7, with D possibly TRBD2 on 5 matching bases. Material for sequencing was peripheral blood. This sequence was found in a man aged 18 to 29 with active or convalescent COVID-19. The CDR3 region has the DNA TGTGCCAGCAGTTTTCGGGGTTTCTACGAGCAGTACTTC. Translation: CASSFRGFYEQYF.